The next 32 T cell receptor beta chains were all read from a single sample in a study of cytomegalovirus exposure and HLA in healthy donors. Researchers ran the PCR with 60 Vbeta and 13 Jbeta primers. The protocol was immunoSEQ multiplex PCR, while the TCRdb copy is restricted to in-frame clones and leaves out a portion. The table shows some 100,000 clones, with around 83% occurring only once. The sequenced material came from PBMCs. These TCRs come from a woman younger than 35 in good health and CMV-seronegative.

The chain carries TRBV2 and TRBJ1-2; 12 positions agree with TRBD1. The CDR3 contains 15 residues. The trim removed 6 bases at V and 4 bases at J, leaving 6 bases unmatched. Germline CDR1 is SNHLY and CDR2 is FYNNEI. DNA of the CDR3: TGTGCCAGCAGCGGGGACAGGGGGCGGCCCTATGGCTACACCTTC. Translated: CASSGDRGRPYGYTF.

The chain is built from TRBV28 and TRBJ2-4; the match to TRBD1 covers 8 bases. The CDR3 runs 15 residues. In germline, CDR1 is MDHEN, CDR2 SYDVKM. V trimming: 1 base; J trimming: 11 bases; junction bases outside the gene matches: 10. The CDR3 region is CASSLSGTGAGVQYF. CDR3 coding DNA: TGTGCCAGCAGTTTATCCGGGACAGGTGCTGGAGTTCAGTACTTC.

V usage is TRBV6-1 and J usage is TRBJ2-1; 7 positions agree with TRBD2. Germline CDR1 reads MNHNS; CDR2 reads SASEGT. V gave up 7 bases and J gave up 15 bases; unmatched junction bases: 18. The CDR3 sequence is 14 residues long. The CDR3 loop is CASKGGPGSFPTFF. CDR3 DNA sequence: TGTGCCAGCAAGGGAGGGCCTGGTTCTTTTCCTACGTTCTTC.

This chain uses TRBV18 with TRBJ1-1, with TRBD1 matching over 7 bases. J lost 4 bases, V lost 3 bases, and 2 bases had no gene match. The length of the CDR3 is 13 residues. In germline, CDR1 is KGHSH, CDR2 LQKENI. CDR3 region: CASSPDRVTEAFF. CDR3 DNA sequence: TGTGCCAGCTCACCCGACAGGGTCACTGAAGCTTTCTTT.

The V call is TRBV9, the J call TRBJ2-7, with 8 nucleotides matching TRBD1. Germline CDR1 SGDLS, CDR2 YYNGEE. V trimming: 0 bases; J trimming: 4 bases; junction bases outside the gene matches: 6. The CDR3 has 15 residues. DNA for the CDR3: TGTGCCAGCAGCGTAGGGGGGACAGGAGAATACGAGCAGTACTTC. Amino acid sequence: CASSVGGTGEYEQYF.

J is TRBJ2-7 and V is TRBV7-9; weak D call: TRBD2 (6 bases). Germline CDR1 and CDR2: SEHNR and FQNEAQ (reference sequence). V lost 5 bases to trimming and J lost 1 base, with 9 bases between them. CDR3 length equals 13 residues. This CDR3 is CASSLSGSYEQYF. The CDR3 DNA follows: TGTGCCAGCAGCCTTAGCGGTTCCTACGAGCAGTACTTC.

The rearrangement joins TRBV7-9 to TRBJ2-2, with 11 bases that match TRBD2. Looked up from germline, CDR1 is SEHNR and CDR2 is FQNEAQ (reference sequence). The CDR3 runs 17 residues. J gave up 0 bases and V 2 bases, and 2 bases lay outside the gene matches. The DNA of the CDR3 is TGTGCCAGCAGCTTAAGACTAGCGGGACCGAACACCGGGGAGCTGTTTTTT. This gives the protein CASSLRLAGPNTGELFF.

This rearrangement joins TRBV20-1 to TRBJ1-1; D is ambiguous. Germline V gives CDR1 DFQATT, CDR2 SNEGSKA (reference sequence). Between the trimmed V and J ends, which lost 0 bases and 6 bases, there was a span of 5 bases. The CDR3 extends over 11 amino acids. Here the CDR3 DNA reads TGCAGTGCTAGAGATCGTGCTGAAGCTTTCTTT. Translated: CSARDRAEAFF.

This clone was seen once. The V call is TRBV7-2, the J call TRBJ2-6; 8 bases line up with TRBD2. The CDR3 spans 18 residues. The V gene's germline CDR1 is SGHTA and CDR2 FQGNSA. The V gene end was trimmed by 4 bases and the J gene end by 3 bases; junction bases not matched to a gene: 11. CDR3 nucleotides: TGTGCCAGCAGCTCCCTTTTAGCGGGACCATTTGGGGCCAACGTCCTGACTTTC. Protein: CASSSLLAGPFGANVLTF.

The chain links TRBV18 to TRBJ1-4; no definite D call. CDR3 length: 17 residues. Germline loops: CDR1 KGHSH, CDR2 LQKENI. The germline V and J ends were trimmed by 3 bases and 0 bases, with 14 bases remaining between them. The CDR3 DNA reads as TGTGCCAGCTCACCCCAGCGGGAGCCTGCAACTAATGAAAAACTGTTTTTT. Protein: CASSPQREPATNEKLFF.

This sequence joins TRBV28 and TRBJ1-6; 8 bases match TRBD1. V lost 2 bases and J lost 4; bases outside the gene matches: 10. Per germline, CDR1 MDHEN and CDR2 SYDVKM. This CDR3 is built from 18 residues. The CDR3 region is CASSLGWTGSQYNSPLHF. The CDR3 nucleotides read TGTGCCAGCAGTTTAGGCTGGACAGGGTCCCAGTATAATTCACCCCTCCACTTT.

The chain has TRBV7-3 and TRBJ2-2, with TRBD2 as a possible D gene (6 bases). CDR3 length: 15 amino acids. With 2 bases removed from V and 6 bases from J, the gap between germline ends came to 13 bases. Germline lookup yields CDR1 SGHTA and CDR2 FQGTGA. CDR3 sequence (DNA): TGTGCCAGCAGCTTATATCCCGGGGGAGCCGGGGAGCTGTTTTTT. Amino acid sequence: CASSLYPGGAGELFF.

This chain joins TRBV7-2 and TRBJ2-3; 10 bases fit TRBD2. This CDR3 region has 16 residues. Germline CDR1 is SGHTA and CDR2 is FQGNSA. J was trimmed by 4 bases and V by 1 base; bases with no gene match: 5. CDR3 loop: CASSLGGLAGADTQYF. The CDR3, as DNA: TGTGCCAGCAGCTTAGGTGGCCTAGCGGGAGCAGATACGCAGTATTTT. Filled out from reference TRBV7-2 and TRBJ2-3, the complete variable domain reads GAGVSQSPSNKVTEKGKDVELRCDPISGHTALYWYRQSLGQGLEFLIYFQGNSAPDKSGLPSDRFSAERTGGSVSTLTIQRTQQEDSAVYLCASSLGGLAGADTQYFGPGTRLTVL.

J is TRBJ2-6 and V is TRBV4-3, with D maybe TRBD1 (5 bases). The length of the CDR3 is 16 residues. Deletions cut 4 bases from V and 4 bases from J, with 14 bases between. Germline CDR1 and CDR2: LGHNA and YSLEER. CDR3 region: CASSPDTSLGANVLTF. CDR3 nucleotides: TGCGCCAGCAGCCCGGACACATCCTTGGGGGCCAACGTCCTGACTTTC.

The gene calls are TRBV27 and TRBJ2-7; weak D call: TRBD2 (6 bases). The CDR3 is 13 residues long. Germline assignment: CDR1 MNHEY and CDR2 SMNVEV (reference sequence). V dropped 5 bases and J dropped 6 bases, with 14 bases sitting between them. CDR3 sequence: CASSPFWGGEQYF. CDR3 coding DNA: TGTGCCAGCAGTCCCTTTTGGGGAGGCGAGCAGTACTTC.

The chain uses TRBV19 and TRBJ1-1, with TRBD1 matching 8 bases. CDR3 length: 16 amino acids. V lost 3 bases and J lost 2; bases outside the gene matches: 8. In germline, CDR1 is LNHDA, CDR2 SQIVND (reference sequence). This CDR3 reads CASSIWTGLKNTEAFF. The CDR3 nucleotides are TGTGCCAGTAGTATTTGGACAGGGTTAAAAAACACTGAAGCTTTCTTT.

This clone was counted once. The chain combines TRBV29-1 with TRBJ2-7, with D tentatively TRBD2 (5 bases). CDR3 length: 12 amino acids. The V gene's germline CDR1 is SQVTM and CDR2 ANQGSEA. V was shortened by 4 bases and J by 2 bases, with 9 bases between the two germline ends. The CDR3 sequence is CSVGGRTYEQYF. In DNA form, the CDR3 reads TGCAGCGTTGGCGGGCGGACCTACGAGCAGTACTTC.

The chain combines TRBV7-2 with TRBJ2-7; a weak D match, TRBD2 (6 bases). Looked up from germline, CDR1 is SGHTA and CDR2 is FQGNSA. This CDR3 region has 13 residues. V was trimmed by 5 bases and J by 1 base, leaving 9 bases between them. The CDR3 here is CASSRRGSYEQYF. The CDR3 region has the DNA TGTGCCAGCAGCCGACGGGGGTCCTACGAGCAGTACTTC.

This clone occurred a few times. The rearrangement links TRBV4-3 to TRBJ2-7, with 9 bases identical to TRBD2. The CDR3 spans 16 residues. With V trimmed by 0 bases and J by 2 bases, 5 bases remained unmatched. Per the germline V gene, CDR1 is LGHNA and CDR2 is YSLEER. The CDR3 loop reads CASSQDGSGSPYEQYF. CDR3 coding DNA: TGCGCCAGCAGCCAAGATGGTAGCGGGAGTCCCTACGAGCAGTACTTC.

In its sample, this clone was seen once. The chain uses TRBV6-5 and TRBJ2-2; D not certain. Germline CDR1 reads MNHEY; CDR2 reads SVGAGI. The CDR3 length is 13 residues. Trimming removed 5 bases from V and 6 bases from J, with 10 bases in between. The CDR3 is CASSTLDPGELFF. DNA of the CDR3: TGTGCCAGCAGTACGCTAGATCCCGGGGAGCTGTTTTTT.

The chain links TRBV18 to TRBJ2-3; D is unresolved. The CDR3 is made up of 14 amino acids. The germline CDR1 and CDR2 sequences are KGHSH and LQKENI. V lost 3 bases, J lost 0 bases, and 7 bases lay in between. The CDR3 sequence is CASSPPGSTDTQYF. CDR3 sequence (DNA): TGTGCCAGCTCACCCCCCGGGAGCACAGATACGCAGTATTTT.

The V call is TRBV11-2, the J call TRBJ2-2; a possible D gene is TRBD2 (6 bases). V lost 0 bases and J 6 bases, leaving 14 bases between the germline ends. Germline assignment: CDR1 SGHAT and CDR2 FQNNGV. The CDR3 totals 16 residues. The CDR3 DNA is TGTGCCAGCAGCTTAGATCCAGGAGGGGTACCCGGGGAGCTGTTTTTT. Protein: CASSLDPGGVPGELFF.

This chain connects TRBV5-1 to TRBJ1-3; D is possibly TRBD1 (6 bases). CDR3 length: 16 amino acids. Germline V gene data show CDR1 as SGHRS and CDR2 as YFSETQ. Trimming pared 4 bases from V and 0 bases from J, leaving 14 bases between. CDR3 nucleotide sequence: TGCGCCAGCAGCGAATTGGCAGGGGACTCTGGAAACACCATATATTTT. As protein: CASSELAGDSGNTIYF.

The chain joins TRBV19 to TRBJ2-7; no firm D call. Germline V gene lookup returns CDR1 LNHDA and CDR2 SQIVND (reference sequence). This CDR3 is 13 amino acids long. Trimming stripped 4 bases from V and 0 bases from J, with 7 bases between. CDR3: CASSKDGSYEQYF. CDR3 DNA sequence: TGTGCCAGTAGTAAAGACGGCTCCTACGAGCAGTACTTC.

The genes are TRBV6-5 and TRBJ1-3; D unresolved. The CDR3 covers 14 residues. V was trimmed by 0 bases and J by 8 bases, leaving 11 bases between them. The germline gives CDR1 MNHEY, CDR2 SVGAGI. The CDR3 region has the DNA TGTGCCAGCAGTTACTCGAAGCGGGGAGACACCATATATTTT. This codes for CASSYSKRGDTIYF.

This chain uses TRBV7-8 with TRBJ1-3; 9 bases match TRBD1. This CDR3 spans 15 amino acids. With V trimmed by 5 bases and J by 4 bases, 6 bases remained unmatched. Germline assignment: CDR1 SGHVS and CDR2 FQNEAQ. The CDR3 here is CASSPGTGYGNTIYF. CDR3 coding DNA: TGTGCCAGCAGCCCCGGGACAGGGTACGGAAACACCATATATTTT.

This clone was seen a handful of times. The rearrangement joins TRBV6-1 to TRBJ1-6; 7 bases align to TRBD1. Germline CDR1 and CDR2: MNHNS and SASEGT. V shed 5 bases, J shed 6 bases, and the junction held 7 bases outside the gene matches. CDR3 length: 15 residues. CDR3: CASSFTTGANSPLHF. CDR3 coding DNA: TGTGCCAGCAGTTTTACTACAGGGGCTAATTCACCCCTCCACTTT.

This clone has just a few counts. The rearrangement uses TRBV6-6 and TRBJ1-6; D might be TRBD1 (5 bases). Germline V CDR1 and CDR2: MNHNY, SVGAGI (reference sequence). The V gene lost 3 bases and the J gene lost 4 bases, with 10 bases spanning the gap. The CDR3 has 15 amino acids. The CDR3: CASSYGEGYNSPLHF. The CDR3 DNA sequence: TGTGCCAGCAGTTATGGGGAGGGGTATAATTCACCCCTCCACTTT.

The V call is TRBV19, the J call TRBJ2-3; 9 bases line up with TRBD2. From germline, CDR1 is LNHDA and CDR2 SQIVND (reference sequence). This CDR3 has 15 residues. Trimming at V came to 2 bases and at J to 2 bases, leaving 2 bases not matched to a gene. CDR3 DNA sequence: TGTGCCAGTAGTATACGACTAGCGGACACAGATACGCAGTATTTT. This gives the protein CASSIRLADTDTQYF.

The chain couples TRBV28 to TRBJ2-7; 14 bases fit TRBD2. Germline CDR1 and CDR2: MDHEN and SYDVKM. The ends lost 6 bases at V and 3 bases at J; junction bases unmatched: 13. The CDR3 has 18 amino acids. DNA for the CDR3: TGTGCCAGCAGCCCTCAGACTAGCGGGGGGGCATTCGGCTACGAGCAGTACTTC. Translating gives CASSPQTSGGAFGYEQYF.

The chain joins TRBV19 to TRBJ2-5; 16 positions match TRBD2. The J segment lost 4 bases and the V segment lost 3 bases, leaving 8 bases of the junction unmatched. CDR3 length: 18 residues. The germline CDR1 and CDR2 sequences are LNHDA and SQIVND (reference sequence). The CDR3 coding sequence is TGTGCCAGTAGTATGCTGGGACTAGCGGGAGGGCCGTTAGAGACCCAGTACTTC. Translation gives CASSMLGLAGGPLETQYF.

The CDR3 region is CASSRTSARVEQYF. The DNA of the CDR3 is TGTGCCAGCAGCCGGACTAGCGCCAGAGTAGAGCAGTACTTC. V is TRBV7-2 and J is TRBJ2-7, with 9 nucleotides matching TRBD2. CDR1 is SGHTA and CDR2 is FQGNSA in the germline V gene. V gave up 5 bases and J gave up 7 bases; unmatched junction bases: 9. The CDR3 runs 14 residues.